This TCR beta chain was captured by sequencing in a study of T cell changes during pregnancy in multiple sclerosis. Some clones are missing from TCRdb's copy, which holds only in-frame ones; the method was immunoSEQ multiplex PCR. Altogether over 50,000 clones are present, 75% to 90% being singletons, with the ten largest covering 0.89%. Germline CDR1 is SGHTA and CDR2 is FQGNSA. The V end lost 3 bases, the J end lost 2 bases, and 5 bases lay between the germline ends. The CDR3 is 13 residues long. This receptor was taken from a female donor in good health, enrolled as a control in a pregnancy study. The rearrangement links TRBV7-2 to TRBJ1-5, with no clear D. The sample here was peripheral blood, taken in the first trimester of pregnancy. The DNA for the CDR3 is TGTGCCAGCAGCTTGGCACGCAATCAGCCCCAGCATTTT. This encodes CASSLARNQPQHF.